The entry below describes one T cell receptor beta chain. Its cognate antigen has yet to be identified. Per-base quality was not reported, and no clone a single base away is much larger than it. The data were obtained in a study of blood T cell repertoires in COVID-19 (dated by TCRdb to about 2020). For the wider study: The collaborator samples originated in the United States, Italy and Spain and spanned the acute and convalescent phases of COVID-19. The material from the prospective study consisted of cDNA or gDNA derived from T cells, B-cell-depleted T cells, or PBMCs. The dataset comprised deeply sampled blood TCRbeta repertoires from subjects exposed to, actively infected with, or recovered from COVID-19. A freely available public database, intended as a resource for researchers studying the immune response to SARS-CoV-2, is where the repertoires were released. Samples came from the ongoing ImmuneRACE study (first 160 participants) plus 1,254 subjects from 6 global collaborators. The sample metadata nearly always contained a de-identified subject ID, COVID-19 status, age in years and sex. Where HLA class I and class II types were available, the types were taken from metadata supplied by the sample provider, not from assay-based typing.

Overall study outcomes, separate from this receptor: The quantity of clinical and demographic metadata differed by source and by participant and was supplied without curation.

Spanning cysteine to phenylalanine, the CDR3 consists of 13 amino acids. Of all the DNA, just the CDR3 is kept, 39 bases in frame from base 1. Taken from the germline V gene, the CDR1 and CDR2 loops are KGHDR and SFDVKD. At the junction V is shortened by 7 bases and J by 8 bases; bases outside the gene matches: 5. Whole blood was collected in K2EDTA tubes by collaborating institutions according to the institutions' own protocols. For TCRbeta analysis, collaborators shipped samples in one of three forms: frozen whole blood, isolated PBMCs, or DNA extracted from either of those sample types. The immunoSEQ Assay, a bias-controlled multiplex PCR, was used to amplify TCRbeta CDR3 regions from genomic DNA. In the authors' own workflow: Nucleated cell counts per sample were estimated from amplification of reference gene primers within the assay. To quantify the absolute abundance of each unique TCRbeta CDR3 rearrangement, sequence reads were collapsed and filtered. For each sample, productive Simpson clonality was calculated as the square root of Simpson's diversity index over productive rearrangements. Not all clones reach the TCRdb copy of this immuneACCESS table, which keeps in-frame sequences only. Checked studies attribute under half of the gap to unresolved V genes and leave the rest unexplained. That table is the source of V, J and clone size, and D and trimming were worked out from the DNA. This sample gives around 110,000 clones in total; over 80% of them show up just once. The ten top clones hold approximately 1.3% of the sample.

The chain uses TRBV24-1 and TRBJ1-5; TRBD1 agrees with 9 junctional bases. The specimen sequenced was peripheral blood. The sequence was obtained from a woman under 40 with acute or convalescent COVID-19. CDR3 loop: CATRGQGLEPQHF. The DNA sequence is TGTGCCACCAGAGGACAGGGGCTTGAGCCCCAGCATTTT.